This is a list of T cell receptor beta chains from one sample in a study of blood T cell repertoires in COVID-19. Sequencing was performed with immunoSEQ multiplex PCR; in TCRdb, only in-frame clones are kept and a portion is missing. There are 250,000 or so clones in the sample; around 83% occur only once, and more than 6.5% lies in the top ten. The sequenced sample consisted of PBMCs or T cells enriched from blood (not recorded which). These receptors were taken from a woman aged 45-65 years who had been exposed to COVID-19. CDR3s include the opening cysteine and the closing phenylalanine or tryptophan. D genes are given only for firm matches. Clone size is shown for a subset of rows, as once, few, many or a class of expanded clone.

CDR3 DNA: TGTGCCAGTAGCCCGCAGGGGCGAACTGAAGCTTTCTTT; CDR3 protein: CASSPQGRTEAFF; D gene: .; clone size: once; J gene: TRBJ1-1; V gene: TRBV19
CDR3 DNA: TGTGCCAGCAGCTTAGAATCGCGGGGGCCGAACACCGGGGAGCTGTTTTTT; CDR3 protein: CASSLESRGPNTGELFF; D gene: .; clone size: .; J gene: TRBJ2-2; V gene: TRBV7-9
CDR3 DNA: TGTGCCAGCAGCTTAGGGACTGTCTACGAGCAGTACTTC; CDR3 protein: CASSLGTVYEQYF; D gene: .; clone size: .; J gene: TRBJ2-7; V gene: TRBV11-1
CDR3 DNA: TGCGCCAGCAGCCAAGTCGGCCAGGGGTACGAGCAGTACTTC; CDR3 protein: CASSQVGQGYEQYF; D gene: .; clone size: .; J gene: TRBJ2-7; V gene: TRBV4-3
CDR3 DNA: TGTGCCAGCAGGCCCAGGGGGCAAGACACCATATATTTT; CDR3 protein: CASRPRGQDTIYF; D gene: TRBD1; clone size: .; J gene: TRBJ1-3; V gene: TRBV28
CDR3 DNA: TGTGCCAGCAACGATCAGGGCCCCTACAATCAGCCCCAGCATTTT; CDR3 protein: CASNDQGPYNQPQHF; D gene: .; clone size: .; J gene: TRBJ1-5; V gene: TRBV28
CDR3 DNA: TGTGCCAGCTCAGGCAGCCAGTTTAGGGGGTATACTGAAGCTTTCTTT; CDR3 protein: CASSGSQFRGYTEAFF; D gene: .; clone size: .; J gene: TRBJ1-1; V gene: TRBV18
CDR3 DNA: TGTGCCACCAGCAGAGATAGGGGGTTCGAAGGCAATGAGCAGTTCTTC; CDR3 protein: CATSRDRGFEGNEQFF; D gene: .; clone size: few; J gene: TRBJ2-1; V gene: TRBV15
CDR3 DNA: TGTGCCAGCAGCCCCCCGGGGGAGGGAATCTGGAACACTGAAGCTTTCTTT; CDR3 protein: CASSPPGEGIWNTEAFF; D gene: .; clone size: .; J gene: TRBJ1-1; V gene: TRBV7-9
CDR3 DNA: TGTGCCAGCAGCCAAGGTCGTGCAGGCCGTAACTATGGCTACACCTTC; CDR3 protein: CASSQGRAGRNYGYTF; D gene: .; clone size: .; J gene: TRBJ1-2; V gene: TRBV4-2
CDR3 DNA: TGTGCCAGCAGCCAAGTTTATAGCACCGGGGAGCTGTTTTTT; CDR3 protein: CASSQVYSTGELFF; D gene: .; clone size: few; J gene: TRBJ2-2; V gene: TRBV3-1/TRBV3-2
CDR3 DNA: TGTGCCAGCAGTCCTCCTCCACAGGGGAGGAGAACTGAAGCTTTCTTT; CDR3 protein: CASSPPPQGRRTEAFF; D gene: TRBD1; clone size: .; J gene: TRBJ1-1; V gene: TRBV28